The 14 T cell receptor beta chains below were found in one sample sequenced in a study of blood T cell repertoires in COVID-19. Data came from immunoSEQ multiplex PCR; TCRdb stores just in-frame clones and leaves some out. This table holds 380,000 or so clones, about 89% found once. Sequencing was carried out using PBMCs or T cells enriched from blood (not recorded which). The receptors were gathered from a young man who had recovered from COVID-19.

This clone was detected once. The chain links TRBV18 to TRBJ1-1; 8 bases are a match to TRBD1. The junction had 14 bases not matched to a gene; V was cut back by 6 bases and J by 11 bases. Germline CDR1 reads KGHSH; CDR2 reads LQKENI. CDR3 size: 14 residues. The CDR3 is CASSLAGGQGRAFF. CDR3 bases: TGTGCCAGCTCGCTAGCAGGGGGCCAGGGCCGGGCTTTCTTT.

DNA for the CDR3: TGTGCCAGCAGCTCCACTTATAACAGCGACTACGATTCCTACGAGCAGTACTTC. Its protein product is CASSSTYNSDYDSYEQYF. This chain connects TRBV7-9 to TRBJ2-7, with D possibly matching TRBD2 (5 bases). CDR1 is SEHNR and CDR2 is FQNEAQ in the germline V gene (reference sequence). Trimming took 4 bases from V and 1 from J, leaving 23 bases between them. This CDR3 has 18 amino acids.

This clone appeared once. The chain carries TRBV5-1 and TRBJ1-1; 7 bases match TRBD1. The germline gives CDR1 SGHRS, CDR2 YFSETQ. This CDR3 has 13 amino acids. V shed 4 bases, J shed 4 bases, and the junction held 4 bases outside the gene matches. CDR3 DNA: TGCGCCAGCAGCCTCAGACAGGGCACTGAAGCTTTCTTT. Its protein is CASSLRQGTEAFF.

This clone was detected once. The junction departs from germline at one end; a sequencing error may be responsible. V gene TRBV5-1 combines with J gene TRBJ2-7, with D tentatively TRBD1 (6 bases). The CDR3 sequence is 11 residues long. The V gene's germline CDR1 is SGHRS and CDR2 YFSETQ. CDR3: CASSLGDIRDF. CDR3 DNA: TGCGCCAGCAGCTTGGGGGACATCCGGGACTTC.

The genes are TRBV3-1 (or the pseudogene TRBV3-2) and TRBJ1-2; no reliable D call. Trimming cost V 1 base and J 4 bases, with 10 bases left between them. Germline V gene sequence: CDR1 LGHDT, CDR2 YNNKEL (reference sequence). The CDR3 consists of 14 residues. CDR3 DNA: TGTGCCAGCAGCCAAGGGAGAAGCAGCTATGGCTACACCTTC. This translates into CASSQGRSSYGYTF.

This clone was seen a few times. This rearrangement joins TRBV5-1 to TRBJ1-6; D is unresolved. Trimming stripped 5 bases from V and 8 bases from J, with 20 bases between. The germline V gene has CDR1 SGHRS and CDR2 YFSETQ. This CDR3 has 16 residues. The CDR3 DNA reads TGCGCCAGCAGGCCAATACTGGGAGTTTCTGATTCACCCCTCCACTTT. Amino acids: CASRPILGVSDSPLHF.

This chain joins TRBV9 and TRBJ1-4; no reliable D call. This CDR3 spans 14 amino acids. With 3 bases removed from V and 7 bases from J, the gap between germline ends came to 13 bases. Germline V gives CDR1 SGDLS, CDR2 YYNGEE. CDR3 loop: CASSAPGRFEKLFF. DNA of the CDR3: TGTGCCAGCAGCGCTCCGGGAAGATTTGAAAAACTGTTTTTT.

The chain joins TRBV5-1 to TRBJ2-1, with TRBD2 matching over 9 bases. J was trimmed by 3 bases and V by 4 bases; bases with no gene match: 2. The CDR3 length is 14 residues. Germline V CDR1 and CDR2: SGHRS, YFSETQ. The CDR3 is CASSRLADYNEQFF. Written as DNA, the CDR3 is TGCGCCAGCAGCCGACTAGCGGACTACAATGAGCAGTTCTTC. Variable domain in full (rest from reference TRBV5-1 and TRBJ2-1): KAGVTQTPRYLIKTRGQQVTLSCSPISGHRSVSWYQQTPGQGLQFLFEYFSETQRNKGNFPGRFSGRQFSNSRSEMNVSTLELGDSALYLCASSRLADYNEQFFGPGTRLTVL.

This clone was detected only a few times. The chain joins TRBV14 to TRBJ2-7; TRBD2 is a possible D gene (7 bases). The CDR3 spans 14 residues. Germline assignment: CDR1 SGHDN and CDR2 FVKESK. V was clipped by 6 bases and J by 3 bases, with 15 bases between them. The CDR3 sequence: CASRKGGQDYEQYF. The CDR3, as DNA: TGTGCCAGCAGGAAGGGGGGGCAGGACTACGAGCAGTACTTC. Combining the CDR3 with reference TRBV14 and TRBJ2-7 gives the whole variable domain EAGVTQFPSHSVIEKGQTVTLRCDPISGHDNLYWYRRVMGKEIKFLLHFVKESKQDESGMPNNRFLAERTGGTYSTLKVQPAELEDSGVYFCASRKGGQDYEQYFGPGTRLTVT.

The chain employs TRBV29-1 and TRBJ1-1; 10 bases match TRBD1. The CDR3 has 14 amino acids. V dropped 7 bases and J dropped 5; count of bases not matched to a gene: 10. CDR1 is SQVTM, CDR2 ANQGSEA, per germline. CDR3 protein: CSGLGDRGRTEAFF. The CDR3 coding sequence is TGCAGCGGGCTGGGGGACAGGGGAAGGACTGAAGCTTTCTTT.

This clone was counted between two and nine times. The V call is TRBV6-5, the J call TRBJ1-2, with D possibly being TRBD1 (5 bases). CDR1 is MNHEY, CDR2 SVGAGI, per germline. CDR3 length: 16 residues. The V gene lost 2 bases and the J gene lost 4 bases, with 17 bases spanning the gap. The CDR3 here is CASSYLRTGGGYGYTF. The CDR3 DNA reads TGTGCCAGCAGTTACCTTAGAACCGGCGGGGGCTATGGCTACACCTTC.

The chain employs TRBV11-2 and TRBJ2-7; D perhaps matches TRBD1 (6 bases). The V end lost 5 bases, the J end lost 1 base, and 21 bases lay between the germline ends. This CDR3 comprises 17 residues. CDR1 is SGHAT and CDR2 is FQNNGV in the germline V gene. The CDR3 DNA reads TGTGCCAGCAGCGTCGGCCTTTACCACAGGGAGTCCTACGAGCAGTACTTC. Protein product: CASSVGLYHRESYEQYF.

This clone was seen repeatedly, ten times or more. V usage is TRBV6-1 and J usage is TRBJ1-1; 7 bases are shared with TRBD1. Germline V gene data show CDR1 as MNHNS and CDR2 as SASEGT. The CDR3 covers 15 residues. The V gene end was trimmed by 1 base and the J gene end by 4 bases; junction bases not matched to a gene: 6. The CDR3 here is CASSEVQGGFTEAFF. CDR3 nucleotides: TGTGCCAGCAGTGAAGTGCAGGGGGGATTCACTGAAGCTTTCTTT.

The chain couples TRBV5-1 to TRBJ1-2; no clear D. Germline values: CDR1 SGHRS, CDR2 YFSETQ. The CDR3 runs to 14 residues. Trimming shortened V by 4 bases and J by 5 bases, and 15 bases separated the two germline ends. The CDR3 protein is CASSPTTSRYGYTF. The CDR3 DNA reads as TGCGCCAGCAGCCCGACTACCTCCCGTTATGGCTACACCTTC.